Presented here are 22 T cell receptor beta chains from one specimen sequenced in a study of early T cells in non-severe SARS-CoV-2 infection (dated by TCRdb to about 2021). Receptor amplification or capture employed 5' RACE. TCRdb lists the instrument as NextSeq 500. The raw public data were reprocessed by TCRdb itself: fastp quality trimming at Q25, MiXCR clonotype calling, in-frame beta chains only. Under each unique CDR3 protein, matching rows form one entry showing the most common genes and DNA. The table for this sample lists 40,000 or so distinct CDR3 sequences; over 5% of them were counted only once. The top ten clonotypes cover 6% to 7% of the sample. The source material was whole blood, sampled at baseline. The origin of the receptors is an adult who was a healthcare worker with PCR-confirmed SARS-CoV-2 infection or an uninfected control (not recorded which).

This clonotype has at least ten counts. CDR3 nucleotide sequence: TGTGCCAGCAGTTCCCGGTGGGGCTCAACTGACACTGAAGCTTTCTTT. Translation gives CASSSRWGSTDTEAFF. This chain uses TRBV12-3 or TRBV12-4 with TRBJ1-1; D might be TRBD1 (5 bases). V gave up 4 bases and J gave up 3 bases, with 18 bases separating them. CDR3 length: 16 residues.

This clonotype was detected a few times. The chain joins TRBV9 to TRBJ1-5, with D possibly being TRBD1 (6 bases). The V gene lost 4 bases and the J gene lost 6 bases, with 17 bases spanning the gap. The V gene's germline CDR1 is SGDLS and CDR2 YYNGEE. The CDR3 extends over 15 amino acids. The CDR3 loop is CASSTTDTGPQPQHF. The CDR3 nucleotides read TGTGCCAGCAGCACGACGGACACAGGGCCTCAGCCCCAGCATTTT.

The V call is TRBV20-1, the J call TRBJ2-1, with 11 bases aligning to TRBD2. Germline V lookup: CDR1 DFQATT, CDR2 SNEGSKA (reference sequence). The CDR3 covers 14 residues. The V and J ends lost 6 bases and 1 base, in that order; junction bases with no gene match: 2. This CDR3 reads CSAGTSGSYNEQFF. The CDR3 DNA follows: TGCAGTGCCGGGACTAGCGGTTCCTACAATGAGCAGTTCTTC.

This clonotype was seen at least ten times. The V gene is TRBV27, the J gene TRBJ2-5; TRBD2 might be the D (6 bases). The germline CDR1 and CDR2 sequences are MNHEY and SMNVEV (reference sequence). Trimming took 5 bases from V and 2 from J, leaving 18 bases between them. The CDR3 is 16 amino acids. The CDR3 loop reads CASSPMTSYPQETQYF. CDR3 nucleotides: TGTGCCAGCAGTCCAATGACTAGTTACCCTCAAGAGACCCAGTACTTC.

This clonotype showed up many times. The rearrangement links TRBV29-1 to TRBJ2-7; the D gene is possibly TRBD2 (6 bases). This CDR3 region has 13 residues. The ends were cut back, 7 bases at V and 3 bases at J, with 16 bases in the middle. The germline V gene has CDR1 SQVTM and CDR2 ANQGSEA. The CDR3 reads CSANSGAVYEQYF. CDR3 sequence (DNA): TGCAGCGCCAATAGCGGCGCCGTCTACGAGCAGTACTTC.

The J gene is TRBJ2-1, the V gene TRBV14; TRBD2 matches 7 bases. This CDR3 comprises 16 residues. After removal of 1 base from V and 5 bases from J, the junction contained 8 bases not matched to a gene. Germline V gene lookup returns CDR1 SGHDN and CDR2 FVKESK. CDR3 in DNA: TGTGCCAGCAGCCAAGGGAGCGGGGTTAATCACAATGAGCAGTTCTTC. Protein: CASSQGSGVNHNEQFF.

This clonotype was detected many times. V is TRBV6-2 or TRBV6-3 and J is TRBJ2-1; tentatively, D is TRBD2 (6 bases). The ends were cut back, 7 bases at V and 7 bases at J, with 14 bases in the middle. This CDR3 contains 13 residues. Looked up from germline, CDR1 is MNHEY and CDR2 is SVGEGT. CDR3 region: CASNMGLVNEQFF. CDR3 nucleotides: TGTGCCAGCAACATGGGACTGGTGAATGAGCAGTTCTTC.

In this sample, this clonotype turned up many times. The chain uses TRBV6-2 or TRBV6-3 and TRBJ2-1; D uncertain. The V end lost 4 bases, the J end lost 4 bases, and 8 bases lay between the germline ends. The CDR3 covers 13 residues. The germline V gene has CDR1 MNHEY and CDR2 SVGEGT. The CDR3 region has the DNA TGTGCCAGCAGTTCGGACGTATACAATGAGCAGTTCTTC. It encodes CASSSDVYNEQFF.

Many counts were recorded for this clonotype. This chain joins TRBV28 and TRBJ2-7, with 8 positions matching TRBD2. With 5 bases clipped from V and 6 bases from J, the junction kept 12 bases outside the gene matches. This CDR3 contains 15 residues. CDR1 and CDR2 from the germline V gene are MDHEN and SYDVKM. The DNA of the CDR3 is TGTGCCAGCAGTGCCTTTAGACTAGCGTCGGGCGAGCAGTACTTC. It yields the protein CASSAFRLASGEQYF.

This clonotype was recorded once. The chain uses TRBV5-1 and TRBJ2-7; possibly TRBD1 for D (5 bases). V lost 4 bases and J 3 bases, leaving 11 bases between the germline ends. CDR1 and CDR2 from the germline V gene are SGHRS and YFSETQ. This CDR3 contains 13 residues. CDR3 bases: TGCGCCAGCAGCATCGACAGCGTCTACGAGCAGTACTTC. This codes for CASSIDSVYEQYF.

V usage is TRBV5-4 and J usage is TRBJ2-3, with 10 bases that match TRBD2. This CDR3 contains 16 residues. CDR1 and CDR2 from the germline V gene are SGHNT and YYREEE (reference sequence). Trimming at V came to 3 bases and at J to 4 bases, leaving 8 bases not matched to a gene. CDR3 sequence (DNA): TGTGCCAGCAGCTCCCAAGCGGGAGGGTTTGCAGATACGCAGTATTTT. Its protein is CASSSQAGGFADTQYF.

This clonotype was observed at least ten times. The rearrangement links TRBV9 to TRBJ2-3; 8 nucleotides line up with TRBD2. Germline V gene data show CDR1 as SGDLS and CDR2 as YYNGEE. The CDR3 contains 16 residues. After removal of 4 bases from V and 5 bases from J, the junction contained 12 bases not matched to a gene. CDR3 coding DNA: TGTGCCAGCAGCCATGGGGGACTAGGGACCAGAGATACGCAGTATTTT. Translating gives CASSHGGLGTRDTQYF.

This clonotype was seen many times. The chain carries TRBV9 and TRBJ2-1; TRBD2 might be the D (6 bases). Trimming left V 3 bases short and J 9 bases short, with 19 bases between. This CDR3 has 15 amino acids. Germline assignment: CDR1 SGDLS and CDR2 YYNGEE. The CDR3: CASSGRDSVGGEQFF. Here the CDR3 DNA reads TGTGCCAGCAGCGGGCGGGACTCCGTGGGTGGTGAGCAGTTCTTC.

This clonotype was counted ten times or more. In DNA, the CDR3 is TGCAGTGCTAGAGATGAGGGGAAGGGGCCGAAAAACATTCAGTACTTC. Translation: CSARDEGKGPKNIQYF. This chain links TRBV20-1 with TRBJ2-4; D tentatively reads TRBD1 or TRBD2 (5 bases each). The CDR3 spans 16 residues. Germline-derived CDR1 and CDR2 are DFQATT and SNEGSKA (reference sequence). V shed 0 bases and J shed 4 bases, with 16 bases lying between them.

Points on this clonotype: It may be a read error: a sequence one base away is much more abundant. The chain links TRBV28 to TRBJ2-3, with 9 nucleotides matching TRBD1. Germline V gene sequence: CDR1 MDHEN, CDR2 SYDVKM. The CDR3 spans 16 residues. V lost 6 bases, J lost 2 bases, and 9 bases stayed unmatched. This chain's CDR3 is CASSPSGQGFTDTQYF. DNA of the CDR3: TGTGCCAGCAGCCCATCGGGACAGGGCTTCACAGATACGCAGTATTTT. Filled out from reference TRBV28 and TRBJ2-3, the complete variable domain reads DVKVTQSSRYLVKRTGEKVFLECVQDMDHENMFWYRQDPGLGLRLIYFSYDVKMKEKGDIPEGYSVSREKKERFSLILESASTNQTSMYLCASSPSGQGFTDTQYFGPGTRLTVL.

This clonotype was observed at least ten times. J is TRBJ1-2 and V is TRBV6-1; 7 bases are shared with TRBD1. In germline, CDR1 is MNHNS, CDR2 SASEGT. After removal of 4 bases from V and 3 bases from J, the junction contained 5 bases not matched to a gene. This CDR3 spans 14 amino acids. CDR3 amino acids: CASSAGQWDYGYTF. DNA of the CDR3: TGTGCCAGCAGTGCGGGACAGTGGGACTATGGCTACACCTTC.

This clonotype was recorded many times. The gene calls are TRBV29-1 and TRBJ2-3; TRBD1 aligns across 8 bases. Germline V gives CDR1 SQVTM, CDR2 ANQGSEA. Trimming took 1 base from V and 6 from J; bases not matched to a gene: 9. The CDR3 spans 15 residues. CDR3 loop: CSVEGWTGRVDTQYF. The CDR3 DNA follows: TGCAGCGTTGAAGGATGGACAGGGCGGGTGGATACGCAGTATTTT.

This clonotype was seen at least ten times. The chain uses TRBV9 and TRBJ2-3; 8 nucleotides line up with TRBD2. The CDR3 runs 17 residues. Germline V gene sequence: CDR1 SGDLS, CDR2 YYNGEE. The J segment lost 3 bases and the V segment lost 0 bases, leaving 9 bases of the junction unmatched. CDR3 bases: TGTGCCAGCAGCGTAGCGGGGAGCTCTAGCGGGACAGATACGCAGTATTTT. This translates into CASSVAGSSSGTDTQYF.

This clonotype was seen at least ten times. This chain joins TRBV25-1 and TRBJ2-5; possibly TRBD2 for D (6 bases). Trimming stripped 3 bases from V and 9 bases from J, with 17 bases between. The CDR3 is 14 residues long. Germline CDR1 reads MGHDK; CDR2 reads SYGVNS. For the CDR3, the DNA is TGTGCCAGCAGTGATACAGGATTAGCGGCGGCCCAGTACTTC. This codes for CASSDTGLAAAQYF.

This clonotype was picked up many times. This chain connects TRBV5-4 to TRBJ2-3, with D perhaps assigned TRBD1 or TRBD2 (5 bases each). The CDR3 runs to 13 residues. Deletions cut 4 bases from V and 6 bases from J, with 12 bases between. The germline CDR1 and CDR2 sequences are SGHNT and YYREEE (reference sequence). As DNA, the CDR3 is TGTGCCAGCAGCAGGGACGTAGTGGATACGCAGTATTTT. It translates to CASSRDVVDTQYF. Drawing the rest from reference TRBV5-4 and TRBJ2-3, the complete variable domain is ETGVTQSPTHLIKTRGQQVTLRCSSQSGHNTVSWYQQALGQGPQFIFQYYREEENGRGNFPPRFSGLQFPNYSSELNVNALELDDSALYLCASSRDVVDTQYFGPGTRLTVL.

This clonotype showed up many times. The gene calls are TRBV11-2 and TRBJ2-1; D may match TRBD1 or TRBD2 (5 bases each). From germline, CDR1 is SGHAT and CDR2 FQNNGV. V was shortened by 5 bases and J by 4 bases, with 9 bases between the two germline ends. The CDR3 loop spans 13 amino acids. The DNA for the CDR3 is TGTGCCAGCAGCCCGGGGCCGTACAATGAGCAGTTCTTC. It encodes CASSPGPYNEQFF.

The rearrangement links TRBV6-2 or TRBV6-3 to TRBJ1-1, with D possibly matching TRBD1 (6 bases). Trimming cost V 2 bases and J 0 bases, with 19 bases left between them. The CDR3 is made up of 18 amino acids. Germline assignment: CDR1 MNHEY and CDR2 SVGEGT. CDR3 coding DNA: TGTGCCAGCAGTTACCAAGGAGGGGGGTACAGCATGAACACTGAAGCTTTCTTT. Translation: CASSYQGGGYSMNTEAFF.